Sequencing of this TCR beta chain was carried out in a study of follicular helper T cells after annual influenza vaccination. The time point: 2013-2014 season, 7 days after vaccination. Produced via immunoSEQ multiplex PCR; TCRdb's table is partial and in-frame only. The table shows about 5,100 clones, with roughly 89% occurring only once. The sequence came from an adult who received the influenza vaccine. The sequenced sample was CXCR5+ CD38- circulating T follicular helper cells from blood, obtained 7 days after influenza vaccination. Subset specified: circulating Tfh, non-naive CD4+CXCR5+PD-1+ (ICOS+CD38+ or ICOS-CD38-).

Here the CDR3 reads CASSPGLEEQFF. The CDR3 DNA reads TGTGCCAGCAGCCCAGGACTGGAGGAGCAGTTCTTC. This chain joins TRBV11-1 and TRBJ2-1, with D perhaps matching TRBD2 (5 bases). Germline V gene data show CDR1 as SGHAT and CDR2 as FQDESV (reference sequence). The CDR3 runs to 12 residues. Trimming removed 5 bases from V and 10 bases from J, with 12 bases in between.